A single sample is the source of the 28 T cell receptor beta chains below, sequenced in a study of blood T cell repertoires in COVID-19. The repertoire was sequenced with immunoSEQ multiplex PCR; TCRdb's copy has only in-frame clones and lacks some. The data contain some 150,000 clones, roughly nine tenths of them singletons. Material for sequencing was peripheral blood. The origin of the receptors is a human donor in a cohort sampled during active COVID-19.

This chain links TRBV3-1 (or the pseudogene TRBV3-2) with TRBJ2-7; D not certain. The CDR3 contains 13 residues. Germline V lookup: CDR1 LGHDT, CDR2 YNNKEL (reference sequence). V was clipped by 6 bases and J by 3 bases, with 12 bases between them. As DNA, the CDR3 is TGTGCCAGCAGTCCCCTTGGCGGCTACGAGCAGTACTTC. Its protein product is CASSPLGGYEQYF.

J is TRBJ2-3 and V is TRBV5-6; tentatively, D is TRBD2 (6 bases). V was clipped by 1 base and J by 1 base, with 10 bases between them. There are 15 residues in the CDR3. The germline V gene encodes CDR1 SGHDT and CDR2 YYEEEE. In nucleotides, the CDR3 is TGTGCCAGCAGCTTGATTTCGGGGGGCACAGATACGCAGTATTTT. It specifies CASSLISGGTDTQYF. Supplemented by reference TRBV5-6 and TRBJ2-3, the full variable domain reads DAGVTQSPTHLIKTRGQQVTLRCSPKSGHDTVSWYQQALGQGPQFIFQYYEEEERQRGNFPDRFSGHQFPNYSSELNVNALLLGDSALYLCASSLISGGTDTQYFGPGTRLTVL.

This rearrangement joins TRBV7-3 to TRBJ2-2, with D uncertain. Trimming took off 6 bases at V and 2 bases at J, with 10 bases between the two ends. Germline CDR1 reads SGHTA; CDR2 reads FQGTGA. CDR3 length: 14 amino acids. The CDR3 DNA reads TGTGCCAGCAGTCCCAGATTCAACACCGGGGAGCTGTTTTTT. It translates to CASSPRFNTGELFF.

As DNA, the CDR3 is TGTGCCAGCAGTTTCAGGAACCAGCCCCAGCATTTT. Translated, it gives CASSFRNQPQHF. The chain recombines TRBV6-2 or TRBV6-3 with TRBJ1-5; D not certain. CDR3 length: 12 amino acids. Germline CDR1 is MNHEY and CDR2 is SVGEGT. With 4 bases removed from V and 7 bases from J, the gap between germline ends came to 8 bases.

As DNA, the CDR3 is TGTGCCTGGAGTCCATTCATAGCGGGGGCTAGCACAGATACGCAGTATTTT. Its protein product is CAWSPFIAGASTDTQYF. The chain recombines TRBV30 with TRBJ2-3; 9 positions match TRBD2. The junction had 9 bases not matched to a gene; V was cut back by 2 bases and J by 0 bases. This CDR3 is 17 amino acids long. CDR1 GTSNPN and CDR2 SVGIG come from the germline V gene (reference sequence).

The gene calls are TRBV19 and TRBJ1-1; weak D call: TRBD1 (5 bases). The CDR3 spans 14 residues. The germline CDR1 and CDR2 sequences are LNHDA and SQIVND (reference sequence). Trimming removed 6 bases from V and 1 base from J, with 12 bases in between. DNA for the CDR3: TGTGCCAGTAGCTCAGGGTGGGAGAACACTGAAGCTTTCTTT. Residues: CASSSGWENTEAFF.

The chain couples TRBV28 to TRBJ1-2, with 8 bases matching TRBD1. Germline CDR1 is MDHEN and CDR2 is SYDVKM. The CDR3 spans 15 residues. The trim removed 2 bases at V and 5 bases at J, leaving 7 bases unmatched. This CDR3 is CASSLGGDRYYGYTF. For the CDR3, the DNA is TGTGCCAGCAGTTTAGGCGGGGACAGGTATTATGGCTACACCTTC.

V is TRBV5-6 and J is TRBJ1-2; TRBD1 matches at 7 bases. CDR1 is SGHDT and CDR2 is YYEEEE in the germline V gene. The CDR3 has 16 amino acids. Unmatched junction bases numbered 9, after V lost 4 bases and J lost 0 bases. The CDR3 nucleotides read TGTGCCAGCAGCCTACCCGGGACAGAAACTAACTATGGCTACACCTTC. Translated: CASSLPGTETNYGYTF.

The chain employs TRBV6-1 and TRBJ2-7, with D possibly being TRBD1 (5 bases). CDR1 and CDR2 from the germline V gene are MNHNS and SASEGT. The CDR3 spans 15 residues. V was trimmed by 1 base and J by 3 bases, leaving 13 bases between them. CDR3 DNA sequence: TGTGCCAGCAGTGAAGTATATGGACACCACTACGAGCAGTACTTC. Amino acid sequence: CASSEVYGHHYEQYF.

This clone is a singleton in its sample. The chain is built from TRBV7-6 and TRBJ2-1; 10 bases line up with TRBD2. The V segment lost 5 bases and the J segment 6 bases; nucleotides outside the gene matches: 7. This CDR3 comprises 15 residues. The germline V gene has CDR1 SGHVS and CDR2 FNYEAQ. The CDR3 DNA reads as TGTGCCAGCAGCCAAAGCGGGGGGGCCGTCAATGAGCAGTTCTTC. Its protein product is CASSQSGGAVNEQFF.

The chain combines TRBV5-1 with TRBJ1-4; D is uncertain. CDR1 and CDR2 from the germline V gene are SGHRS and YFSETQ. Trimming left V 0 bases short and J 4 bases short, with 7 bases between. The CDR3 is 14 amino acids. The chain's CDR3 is CASSLDSYNEKLFF. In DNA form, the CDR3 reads TGCGCCAGCAGCTTGGACAGTTATAATGAAAAACTGTTTTTT.

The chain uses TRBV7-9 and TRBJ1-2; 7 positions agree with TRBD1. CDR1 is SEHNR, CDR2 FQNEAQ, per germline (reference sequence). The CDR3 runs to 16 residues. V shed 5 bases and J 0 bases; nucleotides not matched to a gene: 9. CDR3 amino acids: CASSHRQGATNYGYTF. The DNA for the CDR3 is TGTGCCAGCAGCCACAGACAGGGCGCGACTAACTATGGCTACACCTTC.

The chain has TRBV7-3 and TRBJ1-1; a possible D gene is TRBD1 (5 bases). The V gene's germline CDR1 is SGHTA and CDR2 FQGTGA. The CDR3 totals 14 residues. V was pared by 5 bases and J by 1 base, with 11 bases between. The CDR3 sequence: CASSRLGGNTEAFF. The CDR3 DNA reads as TGTGCCAGCAGCCGTCTCGGGGGGAACACTGAAGCTTTCTTT. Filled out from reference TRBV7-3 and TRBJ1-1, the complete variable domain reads GAGVSQTPSNKVTEKGKYVELRCDPISGHTALYWYRQSLGQGPEFLIYFQGTGAADDSGLPNDRFFAVRPEGSVSTLKIQRTERGDSAVYLCASSRLGGNTEAFFGQGTRLTVV.

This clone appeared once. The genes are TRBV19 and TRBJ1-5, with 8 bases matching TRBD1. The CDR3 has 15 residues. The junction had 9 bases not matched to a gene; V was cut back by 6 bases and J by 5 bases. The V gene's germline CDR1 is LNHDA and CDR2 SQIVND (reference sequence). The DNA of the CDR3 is TGTGCCAGTAGCATGGACAGGGAAGGGGATCAGCCCCAGCATTTT. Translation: CASSMDREGDQPQHF. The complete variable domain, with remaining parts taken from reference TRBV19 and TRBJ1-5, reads DGGITQSPKYLFRKEGQNVTLSCEQNLNHDAMYWYRQDPGQGLRLIYYSQIVNDFQKGDIAEGYSVSREKKESFPLTVTSAQKNPTAFYLCASSMDREGDQPQHFGDGTRLSIL.

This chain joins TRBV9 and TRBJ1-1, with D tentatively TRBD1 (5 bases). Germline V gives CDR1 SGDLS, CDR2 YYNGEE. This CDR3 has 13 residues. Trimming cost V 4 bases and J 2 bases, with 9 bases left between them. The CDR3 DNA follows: TGTGCCAGCAGCATGACAGATAACACTGAAGCTTTCTTT. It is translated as CASSMTDNTEAFF.

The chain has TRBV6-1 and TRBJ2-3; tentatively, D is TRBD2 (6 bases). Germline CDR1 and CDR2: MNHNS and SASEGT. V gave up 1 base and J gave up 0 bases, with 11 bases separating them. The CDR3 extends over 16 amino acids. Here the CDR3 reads CASSEVAGTSTDTQYF. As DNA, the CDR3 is TGTGCCAGCAGTGAAGTTGCGGGGACTAGCACAGATACGCAGTATTTT.

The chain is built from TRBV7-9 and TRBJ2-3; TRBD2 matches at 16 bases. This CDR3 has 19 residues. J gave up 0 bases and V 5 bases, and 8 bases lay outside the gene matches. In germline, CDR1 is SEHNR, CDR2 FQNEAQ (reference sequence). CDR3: CASSRKGTSGGASTDTQYF. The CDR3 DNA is TGTGCCAGCAGCAGAAAAGGGACTAGCGGGGGGGCAAGCACAGATACGCAGTATTTT.

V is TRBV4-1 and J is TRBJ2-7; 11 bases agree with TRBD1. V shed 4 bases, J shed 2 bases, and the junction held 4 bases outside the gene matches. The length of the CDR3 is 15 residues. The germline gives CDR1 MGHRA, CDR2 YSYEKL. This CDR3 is CASSPGQGATYEQYF. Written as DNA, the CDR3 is TGCGCCAGCAGCCCCGGACAGGGGGCTACCTACGAGCAGTACTTC.

The CDR3 region is CASSADDSGGVGDTQYF. CDR3 coding DNA: TGTGCCAGCAGCGCGGACGACAGCGGGGGCGTCGGAGATACGCAGTATTTT. The rearrangement uses TRBV7-3 and TRBJ2-3; the match to TRBD2 covers 8 bases. In germline, CDR1 is SGHTA, CDR2 FQGTGA. The CDR3 consists of 17 residues. Trimming removed 5 bases from V and 5 bases from J; junction bases left unmatched: 15.

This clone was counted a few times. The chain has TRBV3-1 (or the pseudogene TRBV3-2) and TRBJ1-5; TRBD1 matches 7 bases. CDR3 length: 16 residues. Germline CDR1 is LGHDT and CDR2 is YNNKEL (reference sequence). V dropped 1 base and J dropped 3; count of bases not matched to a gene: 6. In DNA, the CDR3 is TGTGCCAGCAGCCAAGGGGCACAGGGGATCAATCAGCCCCAGCATTTT. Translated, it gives CASSQGAQGINQPQHF.

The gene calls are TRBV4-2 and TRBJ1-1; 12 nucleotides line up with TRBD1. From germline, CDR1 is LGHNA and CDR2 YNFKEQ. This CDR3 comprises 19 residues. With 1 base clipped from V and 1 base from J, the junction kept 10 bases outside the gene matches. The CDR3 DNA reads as TGTGCCAGCAGCCAAGCAGCTCCGGGACAGGGGGCAGGGAACACTGAAGCTTTCTTT. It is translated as CASSQAAPGQGAGNTEAFF.

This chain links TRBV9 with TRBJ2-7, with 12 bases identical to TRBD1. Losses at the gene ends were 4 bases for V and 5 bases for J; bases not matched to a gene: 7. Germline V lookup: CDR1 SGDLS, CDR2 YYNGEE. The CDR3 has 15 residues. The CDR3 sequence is CASSIAGTGGNEQYF. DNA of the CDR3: TGTGCCAGCAGCATCGCCGGGACAGGGGGCAACGAGCAGTACTTC.

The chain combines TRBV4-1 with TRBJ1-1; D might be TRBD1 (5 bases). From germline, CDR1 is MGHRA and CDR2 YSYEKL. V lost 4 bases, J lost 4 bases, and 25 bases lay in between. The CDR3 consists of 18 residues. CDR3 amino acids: CASSPVRQGLGLATEAFF. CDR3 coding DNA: TGCGCCAGCAGCCCAGTTAGGCAGGGATTGGGGTTAGCCACTGAAGCTTTCTTT.

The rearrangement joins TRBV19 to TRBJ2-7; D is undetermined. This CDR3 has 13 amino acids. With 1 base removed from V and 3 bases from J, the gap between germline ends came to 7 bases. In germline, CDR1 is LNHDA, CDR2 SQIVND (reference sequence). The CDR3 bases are TGTGCCAGTAGTATAGGTGGCCTCTACGAGCAGTACTTC. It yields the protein CASSIGGLYEQYF.

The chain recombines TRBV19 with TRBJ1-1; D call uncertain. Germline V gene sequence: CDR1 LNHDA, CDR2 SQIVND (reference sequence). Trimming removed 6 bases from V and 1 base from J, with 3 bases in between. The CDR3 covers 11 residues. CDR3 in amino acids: CASRRNTEAFF. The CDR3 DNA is TGTGCCAGTAGGAGGAACACTGAAGCTTTCTTT.

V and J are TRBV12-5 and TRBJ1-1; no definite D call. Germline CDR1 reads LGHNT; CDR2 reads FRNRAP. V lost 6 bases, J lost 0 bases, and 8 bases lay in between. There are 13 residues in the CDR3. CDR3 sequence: CASGSEVNTEAFF. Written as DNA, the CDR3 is TGTGCTAGTGGCTCAGAGGTGAACACTGAAGCTTTCTTT.

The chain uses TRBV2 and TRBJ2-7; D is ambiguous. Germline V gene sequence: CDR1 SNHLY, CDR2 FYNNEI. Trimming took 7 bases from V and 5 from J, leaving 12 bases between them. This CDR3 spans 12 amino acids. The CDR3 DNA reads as TGTGCCAGCACCCCGACCCGGGACGAGCAGTACTTC. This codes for CASTPTRDEQYF.

The CDR3 bases are TGTGCCAGCACCCGGGACAGGGGAAGCGGAGCTTTCTTT. Protein sequence: CASTRDRGSGAFF. The rearrangement joins TRBV2 to TRBJ1-1, with 10 nucleotides matching TRBD1. The ends lost 7 bases at V and 10 bases at J; junction bases unmatched: 9. The CDR3 has 13 residues. Germline V gene sequence: CDR1 SNHLY, CDR2 FYNNEI.